The source of this T cell receptor (beta chain) is a study of radiation and T cells in renal cell carcinoma. Assay used: immunoSEQ multiplex PCR; TCRdb lists only in-frame clones, some missing. The repertoire includes 150,000 to 200,000 clones, 88% of them detected once, and around 11% sits in the top ten. The CDR3 totals 15 residues. Trimming took 4 bases from V and 6 from J; bases not matched to a gene: 8. Germline CDR1 SGHRS, CDR2 YFSETQ. Study-wide results and limits: Top tumor clonotypes rose in blood 2 weeks post-radiation, then contracted.

Time point here: blood 4 weeks post-SBRT, at nephrectomy. Noted treatment: 15 Gy SBRT to primary tumor, nephrectomy 4 weeks later. Nephrectomy followed 15 Gy stereotactic body radiation by 4 weeks. The tumor was a clear cell renal cell carcinoma. On this clone: Its antigen is undetermined.

The V and J genes are TRBV5-1 and TRBJ1-3, with 9 bases fitting TRBD1. The TCR sequence derives from a woman aged 45-59 years with renal cell carcinoma. Sequencing used blood, obtained from a patient whose treatment included radiotherapy and nephrectomy. The chain's CDR3 is CASSVGDRAVNTIYF. CDR3 bases: TGCGCCAGCAGCGTGGGGGACAGGGCCGTAAACACCATATATTTT.